The 16 T cell receptor beta chains listed next were all sequenced from one sample in a study of Graves' ophthalmopathy and Graves' hyperthyroidism. For repertoire sequencing, the TCR beta CDR3 regions were amplified from RNA transcripts. HTBI primers were used in a first-round RT-PCR, which preceded a second-round multiplex PCR. A single record per CDR3 protein comes from TCRdb applying MiXCR to the multiplex PCR reads. The sample has about 590,000 distinct CDR3 sequences, less than 45% seen once; the top ten hold around 4.6%. Input material: peripheral blood or thyroid tissue (not recorded which). These receptors were taken from an adult man with Graves' hyperthyroidism.

The sample holds many counts of this clonotype. The chain employs TRBV13 and TRBJ1-1; maybe TRBD1 (6 bases). This CDR3 spans 12 amino acids. Germline V gene sequence: CDR1 PRHDT, CDR2 FYEKMQ (reference sequence). Trimming cost V 4 bases and J 5 bases, with 8 bases left between them. In DNA form, the CDR3 reads TGTGCCAGCAGCTCAGGGACAACTGAAGCTTTCTTT. It yields the protein CASSSGTTEAFF.

The chain is built from TRBV15 and TRBJ2-5; TRBD2 matches 7 bases. This CDR3 contains 15 residues. Germline CDR1 reads LNHNV; CDR2 reads YYDKDF (reference sequence). The V gene end was trimmed by 0 bases and the J gene end by 3 bases; junction bases not matched to a gene: 4. The CDR3 loop reads CATSRDLAGEETQYF. In DNA, the CDR3 is TGTGCCACCAGCAGAGATTTGGCGGGGGAAGAGACCCAGTACTTC.

As for this clonotype: This may stem from a read error, because a much larger clone lies one nucleotide away. The rearrangement joins TRBV24-1 to TRBJ2-3; D unresolved. From germline, CDR1 is KGHDR and CDR2 SFDVKD. V gave up 4 bases and J gave up 5 bases, with 9 bases separating them. CDR3 length: 13 residues. In DNA form, the CDR3 reads TGTGCCACCAGTGACGGAGCCATAGATACGCAGTATTTT. It yields the protein CATSDGAIDTQYF.

This clonotype was found many times. The CDR3 nucleotides are TGTGCCAGCAGCTTCGGCGGAACGGCCTATGGCTACACCTTC. Translated: CASSFGGTAYGYTF. The chain carries TRBV7-9 and TRBJ1-2; no firm D call. Germline loops: CDR1 SEHNR, CDR2 FQNEAQ (reference sequence). Trimming took 3 bases from V and 4 from J, leaving 12 bases between them. The CDR3 is 14 residues long.

The chain employs TRBV5-1 and TRBJ1-1; TRBD1 matches 10 bases. The V segment lost 2 bases and the J segment 6 bases; nucleotides outside the gene matches: 10. Germline V gives CDR1 SGHRS, CDR2 YFSETQ. The CDR3 contains 16 residues. The CDR3: CASSFSTGGASSEAFF. CDR3 bases: TGCGCCAGCAGCTTCTCGACAGGGGGCGCATCTTCTGAAGCTTTCTTT.

At least ten counts were recorded for this clonotype. The rearrangement links TRBV2 to TRBJ2-2; TRBD1 matches 7 bases. Germline assignment: CDR1 SNHLY and CDR2 FYNNEI. The junction had 9 bases not matched to a gene; V was cut back by 3 bases and J by 2 bases. The length of the CDR3 is 17 residues. The CDR3: CASSDKRDRANTGELFF. The CDR3 DNA follows: TGTGCCAGCAGTGATAAGCGCGACAGGGCCAACACCGGGGAGCTGTTTTTT.

V and J are TRBV7-9 and TRBJ2-5; 10 nucleotides align to TRBD1. Germline CDR1 SEHNR, CDR2 FQNEAQ (reference sequence). The V gene end was trimmed by 4 bases and the J gene end by 5 bases; junction bases not matched to a gene: 7. The CDR3 has 15 residues. CDR3 nucleotides: TGTGCCAGCAGCTGGAGACAGGGGGCAGGGGAGACCCAGTACTTC. It encodes CASSWRQGAGETQYF.

Comments on this clonotype: One base away lies a much larger clone, so this may be a sequencing read error. The chain combines TRBV5-1 with TRBJ2-7; TRBD1 matches at 7 bases. The J segment lost 2 bases and the V segment lost 0 bases, leaving 14 bases of the junction unmatched. The CDR3 has 18 residues. Germline loops: CDR1 SGHRS, CDR2 YFSETQ. As DNA, the CDR3 is TGCGCCAGCAGCTTGGCATTCTCCCGCCGACAGGGAGCCTACGAGCAGTACTTC. Amino acids: CASSLAFSRRQGAYEQYF.

Concerning this clonotype itself: This could be a read error, since a much larger clone is one nucleotide away. The rearrangement uses TRBV10-2 and TRBJ1-1; TRBD1 agrees at 7 bases. CDR3 length equals 14 residues. Per germline, CDR1 WSHSY and CDR2 SAAADI. CDR3 amino acids: CASSREGAWNEAFF. CDR3 nucleotides: TGTGCCAGCAGTAGGGAGGGGGCTTGGAATGAAGCTTTCTTT.

The sample holds a few counts of this clonotype. V usage is TRBV12-3 or TRBV12-4 and J usage is TRBJ1-3; maybe TRBD1 (6 bases). Trimming shortened V by 3 bases and J by 2 bases, and 8 bases separated the two germline ends. The CDR3 spans 14 residues. In DNA, the CDR3 is TGTGCCAGCAGTTTGAGGGGGGCTGGAAACACCATATATTTT. Its translation: CASSLRGAGNTIYF.

This clonotype has at least ten counts. The V call is TRBV9, the J call TRBJ2-5, with TRBD2 matching 8 bases. Germline V gives CDR1 SGDLS, CDR2 YYNGEE. The junction had 2 bases not matched to a gene; V was cut back by 3 bases and J by 4 bases. The CDR3 is made up of 13 amino acids. The CDR3 DNA is TGTGCCAGCAGCGCGGGGGGGCGAGAGACCCAGTACTTC. Its protein is CASSAGGRETQYF. Looking up the rest from reference TRBV9 and TRBJ2-5 gives the full variable domain: DSGVTQTPKHLITATGQRVTLRCSPRSGDLSVYWYQQSLDQGLQFLIQYYNGEERAKGNILERFSAQQFPDLHSELNLSSLELGDSALYFCASSAGGRETQYFGPGTRLLVL.

This clonotype was counted at least ten times. The chain employs TRBV6-6 and TRBJ1-1, with D unresolved. V lost 5 bases and J lost 3, with 13 bases in between. The CDR3 is made up of 14 amino acids. Germline values: CDR1 MNHNY, CDR2 SVGAGI (reference sequence). The CDR3 protein is CASSLGSRDTEAFF. CDR3 sequence (DNA): TGTGCCAGCAGTCTAGGGTCGAGGGACACTGAAGCTTTCTTT.

The sample holds a few counts of this clonotype. The gene calls are TRBV5-1 and TRBJ1-1, with D possibly TRBD1 on 5 matching bases. The V gene lost 4 bases and the J gene lost 1 base, with 17 bases spanning the gap. This CDR3 is 16 amino acids long. Germline-derived CDR1 and CDR2 are SGHRS and YFSETQ. Here the CDR3 DNA reads TGCGCCAGCAGCCTCTCCGTTCTTAGGGGGAACACTGAAGCTTTCTTT. Its protein product is CASSLSVLRGNTEAFF.

J is TRBJ1-2 and V is TRBV7-9, with D possibly TRBD1 on 5 matching bases. The CDR3 contains 12 residues. Per the germline V gene, CDR1 is SEHNR and CDR2 is FQNEAQ (reference sequence). V was cut by 1 base and J by 8 bases, with 8 bases left in between. Written as DNA, the CDR3 is TGTGCCAGCAGCTTAGGAGGGGAAGGCTACACCTTC. This codes for CASSLGGEGYTF. The full variable domain, rest sourced from reference TRBV7-9 and TRBJ1-2, is DTGVSQNPRHKITKRGQNVTFRCDPISEHNRLYWYRQTLGQGPEFLTYFQNEAQLEKSRLLSDRFSAERPKGSFSTLEIQRTEQGDSAMYLCASSLGGEGYTFGSGTRLTVV.

The chain couples TRBV7-9 to TRBJ2-5, with 11 bases lining up with TRBD2. The CDR3 consists of 18 residues. CDR1 SEHNR and CDR2 FQNEAQ come from the germline V gene (reference sequence). The V and J ends lost 5 bases and 2 bases, in that order; junction bases with no gene match: 13. CDR3 sequence: CASSLSTGTSGVQETQYF. The CDR3 bases are TGTGCCAGCAGCCTAAGCACCGGGACTAGCGGTGTACAAGAGACCCAGTACTTC. Drawing the rest from reference TRBV7-9 and TRBJ2-5, the complete variable domain is DTGVSQNPRHKITKRGQNVTFRCDPISEHNRLYWYRQTLGQGPEFLTYFQNEAQLEKSRLLSDRFSAERPKGSFSTLEIQRTEQGDSAMYLCASSLSTGTSGVQETQYFGPGTRLLVL.

The chain couples TRBV10-2 to TRBJ2-5; D remains unclear. The CDR3 covers 14 residues. Germline V gene sequence: CDR1 WSHSY, CDR2 SAAADI. Trimming pared 1 base from V and 2 bases from J, leaving 8 bases between. The CDR3 DNA reads as TGCGCCAGCAGTGAGTTCATAGGGCAAGAGACCCAGTACTTC. This sequence encodes CASSEFIGQETQYF.